This passage covers 3 T cell receptor beta chains from one sample sequenced in a study of T-cell reconstitution after alpha-beta-depleted transplantation in children. Preparation of the TCRbeta library involved a method that used unique molecular identifiers. Using its own MiXCR run on the PCR reads, TCRdb lists one record per CDR3 protein. Of more than 150,000 distinct CDR3 sequences listed, roughly 7.5% are singletons. The sequencing used PBMCs from the stem cell graft donor, collected from the stem cell graft. The source of these receptors is a human donor who donated a stem cell graft to a child with Wiskott-Aldrich syndrome.

This clonotype was recorded many times. The CDR3 reads CASSQDGGYQPQHF. In DNA, the CDR3 is TGTGCCAGCAGCCAAGACGGCGGTTATCAGCCCCAGCATTTT. V and J are TRBV3-1 and TRBJ1-5; no reliable D call. The CDR3 totals 14 residues. V lost 0 bases, J lost 5 bases, and 8 bases lay in between. Germline V gene lookup returns CDR1 LGHDT and CDR2 YNNKEL (reference sequence).

This clonotype was recorded many times. CDR3 nucleotides: TGCAGTGCGAGGACAGACCCTAATGAAAAACTGTTTTTT. It encodes CSARTDPNEKLFF. This chain uses TRBV20-1 with TRBJ1-4, with D perhaps TRBD1 (6 bases). Germline V gives CDR1 DFQATT, CDR2 SNEGSKA (reference sequence). V was trimmed by 6 bases and J by 3 bases, leaving 11 bases between them. This CDR3 spans 13 amino acids.

This clonotype was picked up many times. The chain joins TRBV10-3 to TRBJ2-5; D unresolved. CDR1 and CDR2 from the germline V gene are ENHRY and SYGVKD. V lost 0 bases and J 5 bases, leaving 13 bases between the germline ends. This CDR3 has 15 residues. The CDR3 bases are TGTGCCATCAGTGAGTCACAGAACGCTGCGGAGACCCAGTACTTC. It specifies CAISESQNAAETQYF.